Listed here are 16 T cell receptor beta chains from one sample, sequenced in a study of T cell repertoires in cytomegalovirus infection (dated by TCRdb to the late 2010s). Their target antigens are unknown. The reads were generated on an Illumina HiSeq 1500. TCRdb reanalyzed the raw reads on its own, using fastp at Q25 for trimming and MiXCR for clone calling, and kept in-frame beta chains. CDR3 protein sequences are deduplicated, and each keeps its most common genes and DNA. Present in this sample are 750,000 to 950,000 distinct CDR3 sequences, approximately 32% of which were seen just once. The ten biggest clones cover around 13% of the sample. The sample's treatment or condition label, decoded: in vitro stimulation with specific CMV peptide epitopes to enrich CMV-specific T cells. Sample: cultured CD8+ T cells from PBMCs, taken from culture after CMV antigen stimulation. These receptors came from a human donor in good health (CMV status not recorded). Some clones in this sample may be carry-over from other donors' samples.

CDR3 amino acids: CASSEAPLVNTEAFF. CDR3 bases: TGTGCCAGCAGTGAAGCGCCTCTAGTTAACACTGAAGCTTTCTTT. The chain is built from TRBV2 and TRBJ1-1; D is unclear. Germline V gene lookup returns CDR1 SNHLY and CDR2 FYNNEI. CDR3 size: 15 residues. V lost 0 bases and J 2 bases, leaving 10 bases between the germline ends.

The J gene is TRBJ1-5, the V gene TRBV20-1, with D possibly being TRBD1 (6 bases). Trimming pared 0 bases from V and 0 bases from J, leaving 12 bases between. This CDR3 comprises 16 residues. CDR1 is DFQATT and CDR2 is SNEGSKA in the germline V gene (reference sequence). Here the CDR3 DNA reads TGCAGTGCTAGAGATCACGACAGGTATAGCAATCAGCCCCAGCATTTT. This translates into CSARDHDRYSNQPQHF.

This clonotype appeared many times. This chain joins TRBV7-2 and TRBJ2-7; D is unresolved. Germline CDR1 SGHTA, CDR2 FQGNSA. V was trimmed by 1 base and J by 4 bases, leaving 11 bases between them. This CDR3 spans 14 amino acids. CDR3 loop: CASSLGLWGYEQYV. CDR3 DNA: TGTGCCAGCAGCTTAGGCCTATGGGGTTACGAGCAGTACGTC.

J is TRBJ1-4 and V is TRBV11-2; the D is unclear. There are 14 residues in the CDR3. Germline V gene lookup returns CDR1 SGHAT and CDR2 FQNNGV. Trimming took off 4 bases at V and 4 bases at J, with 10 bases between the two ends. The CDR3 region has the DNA TGTGCCAGCAGCTATAACGGATTTAATGAAAAACTGTTTTTT. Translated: CASSYNGFNEKLFF. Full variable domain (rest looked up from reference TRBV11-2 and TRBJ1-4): EAGVAQSPRYKIIEKRQSVAFWCNPISGHATLYWYQQILGQGPKLLIQFQNNGVVDDSQLPKDRFSAERLKGVDSTLKIQPAKLEDSAVYLCASSYNGFNEKLFFGSGTQLSVL.

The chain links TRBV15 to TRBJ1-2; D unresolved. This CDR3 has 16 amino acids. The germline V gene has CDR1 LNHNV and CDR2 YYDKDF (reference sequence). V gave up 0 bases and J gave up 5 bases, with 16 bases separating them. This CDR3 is CATSRDLGRPVYGYTF. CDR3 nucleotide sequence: TGTGCCACCAGCAGAGATCTGGGCAGACCCGTTTATGGCTACACCTTC.

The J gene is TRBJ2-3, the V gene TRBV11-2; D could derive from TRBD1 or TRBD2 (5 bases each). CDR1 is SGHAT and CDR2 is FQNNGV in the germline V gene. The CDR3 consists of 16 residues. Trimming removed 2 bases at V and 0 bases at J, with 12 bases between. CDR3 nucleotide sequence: TGTGCCAGCAGCTTAAGACTCTGGGGGAGCACAGATACGCAGTATTTT. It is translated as CASSLRLWGSTDTQYF.

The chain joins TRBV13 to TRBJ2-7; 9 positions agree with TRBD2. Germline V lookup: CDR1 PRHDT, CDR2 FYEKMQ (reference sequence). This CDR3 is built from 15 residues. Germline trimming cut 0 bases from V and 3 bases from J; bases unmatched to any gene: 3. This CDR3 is CASSLGRRGGYEQYV. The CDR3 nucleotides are TGTGCCAGCAGCTTAGGCCGGCGGGGGGGCTACGAGCAGTACGTC.

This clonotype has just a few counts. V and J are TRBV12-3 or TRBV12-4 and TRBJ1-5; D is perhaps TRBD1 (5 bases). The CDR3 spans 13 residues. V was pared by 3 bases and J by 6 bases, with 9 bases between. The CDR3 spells CASSFGGAQPQHF. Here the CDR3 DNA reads TGTGCCAGCAGTTTCGGAGGGGCTCAGCCCCAGCATTTT.

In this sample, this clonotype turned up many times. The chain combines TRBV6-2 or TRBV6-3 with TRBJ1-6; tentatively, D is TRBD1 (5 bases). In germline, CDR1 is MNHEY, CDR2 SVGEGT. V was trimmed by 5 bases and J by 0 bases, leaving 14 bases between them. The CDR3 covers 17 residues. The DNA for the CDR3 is TGTGCCAGCAGTCCGTCCGGGGGGAACTCCTATAATTCACCCCTCCACTTT. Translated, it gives CASSPSGGNSYNSPLHF.

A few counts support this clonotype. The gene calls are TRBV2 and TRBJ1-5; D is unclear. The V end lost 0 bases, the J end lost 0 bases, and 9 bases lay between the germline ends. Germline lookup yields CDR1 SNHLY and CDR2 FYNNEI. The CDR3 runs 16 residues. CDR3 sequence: CASSEALQLSNQPQHF. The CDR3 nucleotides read TGTGCCAGCAGTGAAGCGCTTCAACTTAGCAATCAGCCCCAGCATTTT.

CDR3 coding DNA: TGTGCCATCAGTGAGTCCGGAGGGTATGAGCAGTTCTTC. Encoded protein: CAISESGGYEQFF. The chain carries TRBV10-3 and TRBJ2-1; a weak D match, TRBD2 (6 bases). This CDR3 comprises 13 residues. Germline loops: CDR1 ENHRY, CDR2 SYGVKD. Deletions cut 0 bases from V and 8 bases from J, with 8 bases between.

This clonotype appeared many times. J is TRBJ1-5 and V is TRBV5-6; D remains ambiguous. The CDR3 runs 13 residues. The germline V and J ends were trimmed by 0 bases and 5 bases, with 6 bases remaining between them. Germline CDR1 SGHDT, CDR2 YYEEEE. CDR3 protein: CASSLGWDQPQHF. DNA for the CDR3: TGTGCCAGCAGCTTGGGTTGGGATCAGCCCCAGCATTTT.

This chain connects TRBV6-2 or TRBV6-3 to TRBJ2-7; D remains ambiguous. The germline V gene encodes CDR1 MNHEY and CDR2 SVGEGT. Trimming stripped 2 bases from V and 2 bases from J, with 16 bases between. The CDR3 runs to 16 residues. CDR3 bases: TGTGCCAGCAGTTACGGTTCGGCCCAACAAGCCTACGAGCAGTACGTC. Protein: CASSYGSAQQAYEQYV.

The CDR3 is CASSISSPGELFF. The CDR3 bases are TGTGCCAGTAGTATATCTAGCCCCGGGGAGCTGTTTTTT. The chain couples TRBV19 to TRBJ2-2; possible D gene TRBD2, 5 bases. Germline values: CDR1 LNHDA, CDR2 SQIVND (reference sequence). This CDR3 has 13 residues. V lost 2 bases and J 6 bases, leaving 7 bases between the germline ends.

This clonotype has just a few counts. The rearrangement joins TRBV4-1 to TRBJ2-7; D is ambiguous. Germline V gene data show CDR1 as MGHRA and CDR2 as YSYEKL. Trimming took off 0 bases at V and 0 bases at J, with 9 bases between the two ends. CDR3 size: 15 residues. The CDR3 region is CASSQDGYSSYEQYV. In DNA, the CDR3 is TGCGCCAGCAGCCAAGATGGGTACAGCTCCTACGAGCAGTACGTC.

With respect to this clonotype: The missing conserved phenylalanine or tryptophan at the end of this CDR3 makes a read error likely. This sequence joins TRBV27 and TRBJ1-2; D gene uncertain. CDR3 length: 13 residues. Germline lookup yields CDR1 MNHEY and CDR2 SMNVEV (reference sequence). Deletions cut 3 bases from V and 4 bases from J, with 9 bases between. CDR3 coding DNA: TGTGCCAGCAGTTTGAGGTTGGGCTATGGCTACACCGTC. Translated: CASSLRLGYGYTV.